The source of this T cell receptor (beta chain) is a study of T cells in localized non-small cell lung cancer. Findings of the study overall: Measurement of T cell clonality placed uninvolved adjacent lung highest, above the level in tumor. Density of T cells in blood, when higher, went with longer overall survival. In adjacent lung appeared a median around 56 of the top 100 tumor clones.

Measured with immunoSEQ multiplex PCR; TCRdb has only the in-frame clones, and not every one. The sample has about 24,000 clones, roughly 90% seen once; the top ten hold 25% to 30%. V shed 11 bases and J shed 7 bases, with 27 bases lying between them. This CDR3 region has 17 residues. In germline, CDR1 is SNHLY, CDR2 FYNNEI. Comment on this clone: Its antigen is not known.

The sample was peripheral blood, taken before any cancer treatment. The TCR was taken from a male donor at least 60 years old with stage I squamous cell lung carcinoma. J is TRBJ1-6 and V is TRBV2; TRBD1 might be the D (6 bases). In nucleotides, the CDR3 is TGTGCCTCCCATGGAGGACAGACAACGACCGGGAATTCACCCCTCCACTTT. Translation: CASHGGQTTTGNSPLHF.